A single T cell receptor (beta chain) is shown here with its context. Its antigen is not known. Treatment indicated: roughly ten-day PBMC culture with coronavirus spike peptide pools or control peptides (ViraFEST assay). After being plated at over 1.5 million per well, PBMCs were cultured with 10 IU/ml IL-2 and approximately 10 ug/ml peptide pools. Sequenced with the Oncomine TCR Beta short-read assay was DNA taken from cultured CD4+ T cells. MiXCR was run by TCRdb on the PCR reads, yielding one entry per CDR3 protein. The data contain fewer than 20,000 distinct CDR3 sequences, approximately 40% of them singletons. The trim removed 8 bases at V and 1 base at J, leaving 12 bases unmatched. The CDR3 runs to 17 residues. Germline loops: CDR1 DFQATT, CDR2 SNEGSKA (reference sequence). The data are from a study of vaccination and CD4 T cells after COVID-19. Study-level background: Four females and six males made up the convalescents, two of whom were Hispanic. The cells in question were stimulated using overlapping spike peptides derived from SARS-CoV-2, HCoV-NL63, HCoV-OC43 and HCoV-229E.

Whole-study findings and limits: The authors studied relatively few convalescent patients and analyzed no early post-infection timepoints.

The chain uses TRBV20-1 and TRBJ2-5, with TRBD2 matching over 14 bases. The TCR was taken from a human donor with COVID-19. Sample: cultured CD4+ T cells from blood. CDR3 in DNA: TGCAGTCTTCTGTCCATCGGGACTAGCGGGGGCCAAGAGACCCAGTACTTC. It is translated as CSLLSIGTSGGQETQYF.